This TCR beta chain was recovered during a study of OX40 agonist ivuxolimab in advanced cancers. Study summary: Recorded diagnoses for dose-escalation patients were hepatocellular carcinoma, melanoma, renal cell or head and neck cancer.

This clone was seen only a few times. Its antigen is unknown. The repertoire was sequenced with immunoSEQ multiplex PCR; TCRdb's copy has only in-frame clones and lacks some. The sample shows about 28,000 clones, approximately 85% of them seen only once. General observations from the study: Researchers report that CD8+ T cells had, on average, more expanded clones than CD4+. Within 6 weeks, CD4+ and CD8+ blood T cells expanded clonally at 0.1 to 3.0 mg/kg.

The receptor comes from an adult with an advanced solid tumor such as melanoma, head and neck, liver or kidney cancer. Sequenced here: CD4+ or CD8+ T cells sorted from blood, sampled in a trial of the OX40 agonist ivuxolimab.

The CDR3 sequence is CASSQNRYEQYF. In DNA, the CDR3 is TGTGCCAGCAGCCAAAACAGGTACGAGCAGTACTTC. This rearrangement joins TRBV13 to TRBJ2-7, with D perhaps TRBD1 (5 bases). Germline loops: CDR1 PRHDT, CDR2 FYEKMQ (reference sequence). V lost 5 bases, J lost 4 bases, and 9 bases lay in between. The CDR3 loop spans 12 amino acids.